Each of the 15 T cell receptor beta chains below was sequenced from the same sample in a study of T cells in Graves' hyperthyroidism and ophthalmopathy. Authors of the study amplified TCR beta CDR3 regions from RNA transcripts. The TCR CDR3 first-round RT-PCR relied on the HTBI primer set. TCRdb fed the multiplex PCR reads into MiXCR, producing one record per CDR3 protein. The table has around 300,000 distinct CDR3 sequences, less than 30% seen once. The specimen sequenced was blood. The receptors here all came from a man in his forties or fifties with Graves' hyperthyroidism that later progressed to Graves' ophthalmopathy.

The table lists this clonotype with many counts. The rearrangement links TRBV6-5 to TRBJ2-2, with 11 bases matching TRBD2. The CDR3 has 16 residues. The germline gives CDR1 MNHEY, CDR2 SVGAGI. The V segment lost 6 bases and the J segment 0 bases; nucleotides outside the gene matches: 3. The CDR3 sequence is CASRLAGGTNTGELFF. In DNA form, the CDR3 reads TGTGCCAGCAGATTAGCGGGAGGGACGAACACCGGGGAGCTGTTTTTT.

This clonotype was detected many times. The CDR3 DNA follows: TGTGCCAGCAGCTCGTACAAGGGGTCGGCTGAAGCTTTCTTT. This sequence encodes CASSSYKGSAEAFF. The V gene is TRBV7-2, the J gene TRBJ1-1, with a tentative D call TRBD1 (5 bases). The CDR3 runs 14 residues. Germline V CDR1 and CDR2: SGHTA, FQGNSA. Trimming took off 4 bases at V and 6 bases at J, with 15 bases between the two ends.

The CDR3 here is CASSSPGQTQLNYGYTF. CDR3 bases: TGTGCCAGCAGTAGCCCGGGACAGACCCAACTTAACTATGGCTACACCTTC. The chain combines TRBV6-1 with TRBJ1-2; TRBD1 matches 7 bases. Trimming cost V 5 bases and J 1 base; bases outside gene matches: 13. CDR1 and CDR2 from the germline V gene are MNHNS and SASEGT. The CDR3 has 17 amino acids.

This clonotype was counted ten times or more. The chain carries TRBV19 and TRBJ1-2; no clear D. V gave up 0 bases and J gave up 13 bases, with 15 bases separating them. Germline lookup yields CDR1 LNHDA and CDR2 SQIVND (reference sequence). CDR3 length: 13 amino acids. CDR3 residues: CASSIDLRGRGTF. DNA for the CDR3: TGTGCCAGTAGTATAGATTTACGGGGTAGAGGCACCTTC. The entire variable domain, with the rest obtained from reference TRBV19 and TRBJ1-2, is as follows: DGGITQSPKYLFRKEGQNVTLSCEQNLNHDAMYWYRQDPGQGLRLIYYSQIVNDFQKGDIAEGYSVSREKKESFPLTVTSAQKNPTAFYLCASSIDLRGRGTFGSGTRLTVV.

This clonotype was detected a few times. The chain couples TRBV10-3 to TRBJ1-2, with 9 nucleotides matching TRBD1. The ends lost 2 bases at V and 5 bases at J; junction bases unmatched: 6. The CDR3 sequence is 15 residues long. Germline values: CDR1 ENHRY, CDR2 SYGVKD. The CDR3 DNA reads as TGTGCCATCAGTGAGACGACCGGACAGGGGTATGGCTACACCTTC. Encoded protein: CAISETTGQGYGYTF.

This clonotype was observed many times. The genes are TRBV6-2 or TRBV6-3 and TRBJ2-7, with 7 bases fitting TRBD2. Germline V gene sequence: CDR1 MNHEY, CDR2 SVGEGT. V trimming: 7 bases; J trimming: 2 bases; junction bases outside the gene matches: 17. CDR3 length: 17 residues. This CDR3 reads CASTRDYYWDDPYEQYF. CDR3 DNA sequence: TGTGCCAGCACCCGGGACTATTATTGGGATGACCCCTACGAGCAGTACTTC.

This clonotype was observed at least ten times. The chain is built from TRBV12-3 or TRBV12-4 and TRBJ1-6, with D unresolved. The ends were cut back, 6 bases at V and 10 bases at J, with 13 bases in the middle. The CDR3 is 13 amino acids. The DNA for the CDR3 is TGTGCCAGCAGCTCTAGGACCGAATCACCCCTCCACTTT. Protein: CASSSRTESPLHF.

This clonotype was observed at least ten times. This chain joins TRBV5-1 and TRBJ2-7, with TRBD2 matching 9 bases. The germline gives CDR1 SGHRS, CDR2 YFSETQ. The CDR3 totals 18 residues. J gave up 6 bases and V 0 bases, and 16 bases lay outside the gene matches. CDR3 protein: CASSLGGGLAWVRGEQYF. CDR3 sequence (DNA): TGCGCCAGCAGCTTGGGAGGCGGACTAGCGTGGGTCCGGGGCGAGCAGTACTTC.

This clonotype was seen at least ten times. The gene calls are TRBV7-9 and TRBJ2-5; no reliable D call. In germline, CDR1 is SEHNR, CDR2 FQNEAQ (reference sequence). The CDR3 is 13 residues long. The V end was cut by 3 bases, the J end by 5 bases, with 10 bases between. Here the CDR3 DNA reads TGTGCCAGCAGCTTCGGCTCCAGGGAGACCCAGTACTTC. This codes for CASSFGSRETQYF. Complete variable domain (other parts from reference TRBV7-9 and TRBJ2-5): DTGVSQNPRHKITKRGQNVTFRCDPISEHNRLYWYRQTLGQGPEFLTYFQNEAQLEKSRLLSDRFSAERPKGSFSTLEIQRTEQGDSAMYLCASSFGSRETQYFGPGTRLLVL.

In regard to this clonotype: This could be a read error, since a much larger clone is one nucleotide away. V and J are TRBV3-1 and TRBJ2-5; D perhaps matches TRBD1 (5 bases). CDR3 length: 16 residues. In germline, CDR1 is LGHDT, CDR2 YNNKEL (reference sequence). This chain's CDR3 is CTSSQGAHQGRETQYF. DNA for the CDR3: TGTACCAGCAGCCAAGGGGCCCACCAGGGAAGGGAGACCCAGTACTTC.

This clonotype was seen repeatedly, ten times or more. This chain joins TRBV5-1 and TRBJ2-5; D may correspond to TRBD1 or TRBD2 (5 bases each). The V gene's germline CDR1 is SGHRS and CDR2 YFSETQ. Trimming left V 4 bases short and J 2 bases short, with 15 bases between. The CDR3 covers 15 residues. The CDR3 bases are TGCGCCAGCAGCAGGACCGGGACCCAGCAAGAGACCCAGTACTTC. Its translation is CASSRTGTQQETQYF.

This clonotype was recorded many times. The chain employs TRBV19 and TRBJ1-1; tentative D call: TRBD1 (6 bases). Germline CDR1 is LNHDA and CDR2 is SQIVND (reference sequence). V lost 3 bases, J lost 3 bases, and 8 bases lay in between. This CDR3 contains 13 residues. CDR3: CASSMGAHTEAFF. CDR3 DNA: TGTGCCAGTAGTATGGGGGCCCACACTGAAGCTTTCTTT.

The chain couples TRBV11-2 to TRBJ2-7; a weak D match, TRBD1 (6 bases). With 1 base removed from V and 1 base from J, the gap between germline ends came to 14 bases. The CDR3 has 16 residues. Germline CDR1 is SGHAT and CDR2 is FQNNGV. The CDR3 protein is CASSLGDRGISYEQYF. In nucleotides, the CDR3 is TGTGCCAGCAGCTTAGGGGATAGGGGGATTTCCTACGAGCAGTACTTC.

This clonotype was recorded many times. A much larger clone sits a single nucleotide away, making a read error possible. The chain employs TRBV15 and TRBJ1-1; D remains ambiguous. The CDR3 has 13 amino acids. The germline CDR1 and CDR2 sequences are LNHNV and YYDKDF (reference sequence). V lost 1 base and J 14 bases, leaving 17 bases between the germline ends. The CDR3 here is CATSRGTFGEVFF. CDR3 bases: TGTGCCACCAGCAGAGGAACTTTTGGGGAAGTGTTCTTT.

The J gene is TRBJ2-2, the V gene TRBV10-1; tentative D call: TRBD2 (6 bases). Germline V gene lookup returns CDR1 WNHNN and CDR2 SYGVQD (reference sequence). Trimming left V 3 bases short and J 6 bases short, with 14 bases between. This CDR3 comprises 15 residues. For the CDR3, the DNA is TGCGCCAGCAGTGAATACCGGGAGTCAGCCGGGGAGCTGTTTTTT. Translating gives CASSEYRESAGELFF.